This TCR beta chain was captured in a study of blood T cell repertoires in COVID-19. Study in general: Italy, Spain and the United States were the sources of the convalescent and acute COVID-19 samples. PBMCs, B-cell-depleted T cells, or T cells were the source of the cDNA or gDNA that made up the material.

Methods used by the authors: Estimation of nucleated cell counts was performed using reference gene primer amplification. Repertoires were generated with immunoSEQ multiplex PCR, while TCRdb's copy carries only in-frame clones and drops some. D and trimming were read from the DNA, whereas the V and J calls and clone size are those reported in that table. The sample gives a few hundred thousand clones, about nine tenths of which show up once; approximately 2% is in the top ten. Losses at the gene ends were 4 bases for V and 9 bases for J; bases not matched to a gene: 9. This CDR3 contains 14 residues. From germline, CDR1 is GTSNPN and CDR2 SVGIG (reference sequence). The sample holds one count of this clone.

Sequencing was done on a sample of peripheral blood. The chain carries TRBV30 and TRBJ1-6, with TRBD1 matching over 7 bases. The TCR comes from a man between 50 and 59 years old with acute or convalescent COVID-19. The CDR3, as DNA: TGTGCCTGGAACCCACAGGGGCTCGGTTCACCCCTCCACTTT. Translated, it gives CAWNPQGLGSPLHF. The full variable domain, completed using reference TRBV30 and TRBJ1-6, is SQTIHQWPATLVQPVGSPLSLECTVEGTSNPNLYWYRQAAGRGLQLLFYSVGIGQISSEVPQNLSASRPQDRQFILSSKKLLLSDSGFYLCAWNPQGLGSPLHFGNGTRLTVT.